Below, one T cell receptor (beta chain) is given with its context. Its specificity is not known. The primer mix had 60 Vbeta and 13 Jbeta primers. Source study methods: Among the unique TCR beta chains that a later analysis counted, about 85 million in all, about 11 million were shared. Measured with immunoSEQ multiplex PCR; TCRdb has only the in-frame clones, and not every one. That table gives V, J and clone size, and the DNA gave D and trimming. Seen here are roughly 150,000 clones, about 80% observed once, and the top ten hold approximately 1.4%. This specimen comes from a study of cytomegalovirus exposure and HLA in healthy donors. The study, taken as a whole, reports: In a later analysis, TCR association rates varied by HLA locus: DRB1 most, HLA-C fewest. A missense DCLRE1C variant was associated with V- and J-gene trimming of TCR beta chains in a later analysis, and an independent cohort replicated the association. In a later analysis, HLA-associated TCR beta chains were more clonally expanded than equally common others.

Germline assignment: CDR1 SGHDT and CDR2 YYEEEE. This CDR3 is 15 amino acids long. After removal of 0 bases from V and 6 bases from J, the junction contained 2 bases not matched to a gene. The sequencing sample was made of PBMCs. The receptor was derived from a man aged 25 to 40 in good health and CMV-seronegative. The genes are TRBV5-6 and TRBJ2-1, with 11 bases matching TRBD2. This CDR3 is CASSLELAGVNEQFF. The CDR3 region has the DNA TGTGCCAGCAGCTTGGAACTAGCGGGAGTCAATGAGCAGTTCTTC.